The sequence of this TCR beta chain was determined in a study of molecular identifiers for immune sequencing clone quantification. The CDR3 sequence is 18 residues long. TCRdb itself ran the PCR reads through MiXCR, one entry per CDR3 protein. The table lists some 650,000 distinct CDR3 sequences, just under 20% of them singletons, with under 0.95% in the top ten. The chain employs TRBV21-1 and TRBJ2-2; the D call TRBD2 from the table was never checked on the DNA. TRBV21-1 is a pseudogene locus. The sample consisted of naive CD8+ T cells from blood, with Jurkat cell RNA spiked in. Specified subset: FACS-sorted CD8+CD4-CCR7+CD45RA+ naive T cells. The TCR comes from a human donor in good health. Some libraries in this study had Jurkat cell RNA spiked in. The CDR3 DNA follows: TGTGCCAGCAGCAAAGGTCGTGGCGGGAGGGCCATGATCGGGGAGCTGTTTTTT. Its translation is CASSKGRGGRAMIGELFF.